These 17 T cell receptor beta chains were sequenced from one sample in a study of CD4 T cells in relation to SARS-CoV-2 and coronaviruses. Clones were sequenced by immunoSEQ multiplex PCR, and TCRdb holds only the in-frame ones, with some missing. The table shows about 64,000 clones, with 94% occurring only once. CD4+ T cells from unexposed donors were obtained before the COVID-19 pandemic (2011-2018). The sample comprised naive CD4+ T cells from PBMCs. Subset noted: naive CD4+ T cells isolated by negative enrichment. These receptors all stem from a human donor in good health.

The genes are TRBV21-1 and TRBJ2-7; TRBD2, the table's D call, lacks a check against the DNA. TRBV21-1 represents a pseudogene. CDR3 size: 13 residues. CDR3 loop: CASSPGVWYEQYF. As DNA, the CDR3 is TGTGCCAGCAGCCCTGGAGTATGGTACGAGCAGTACTTC.

The chain carries TRBV7-9 and TRBJ2-1, with TRBD2 identical over 7 bases. J was trimmed by 9 bases and V by 1 base; bases with no gene match: 6. The CDR3 loop spans 14 amino acids. Looked up from germline, CDR1 is SEHNR and CDR2 is FQNEAQ (reference sequence). The CDR3 protein is CASSLGGRGPEQFF. In DNA, the CDR3 is TGTGCCAGCAGCTTAGGTGGGAGGGGACCTGAGCAGTTCTTC.

The chain recombines TRBV28 with TRBJ2-5; 7 bases map to TRBD1. J was trimmed by 5 bases and V by 5 bases; bases with no gene match: 11. From germline, CDR1 is MDHEN and CDR2 SYDVKM. The CDR3 is 15 residues long. The CDR3: CASSPHGTARETQYF. The CDR3 DNA is TGTGCCAGCAGTCCCCACGGGACAGCAAGGGAGACCCAGTACTTC. The whole variable domain, remainder taken from reference TRBV28 and TRBJ2-5, is DVKVTQSSRYLVKRTGEKVFLECVQDMDHENMFWYRQDPGLGLRLIYFSYDVKMKEKGDIPEGYSVSREKKERFSLILESASTNQTSMYLCASSPHGTARETQYFGPGTRLLVL.

The V gene is TRBV5-1, the J gene TRBJ2-1; TRBD1 might be the D (5 bases). Germline V CDR1 and CDR2: SGHRS, YFSETQ. Trimming left V 3 bases short and J 0 bases short, with 10 bases between. This CDR3 has 15 amino acids. This CDR3 reads CASSSGASSYNEQFF. The CDR3 DNA follows: TGCGCCAGCAGCTCTGGGGCGAGCTCCTACAATGAGCAGTTCTTC.

This sequence joins TRBV9 and TRBJ2-5; D gene unclear. There are 12 residues in the CDR3. Germline CDR1 is SGDLS and CDR2 is YYNGEE. Trimming took 0 bases from V and 5 from J, leaving 5 bases between them. The CDR3 DNA is TGTGCCAGCAGCGTAGCGGAGGAGACCCAGTACTTC. Translation: CASSVAEETQYF.

The CDR3 is CSARKYAEAFF. Here the CDR3 DNA reads TGCAGTGCTCGGAAGTACGCTGAAGCTTTCTTT. V is TRBV20-1 and J is TRBJ1-1, with no clear D. Trimming took 5 bases from V and 6 from J, leaving 10 bases between them. This CDR3 is 11 amino acids long. Germline CDR1 reads DFQATT; CDR2 reads SNEGSKA (reference sequence).

The chain is built from TRBV4-1 and TRBJ1-3, with D unresolved. The CDR3 runs 17 residues. Looked up from germline, CDR1 is MGHRA and CDR2 is YSYEKL. Trimming removed 4 bases at V and 0 bases at J, with 16 bases between. The CDR3 DNA sequence: TGCGCCAGCAGCCCAACCCCAGCTGGGCTCTCTGGAAACACCATATATTTT. Translating it yields CASSPTPAGLSGNTIYF.

This sequence joins TRBV9 and TRBJ1-2; D perhaps matches TRBD1 (5 bases). The germline gives CDR1 SGDLS, CDR2 YYNGEE. The CDR3 is 12 amino acids. The germline V and J ends were trimmed by 0 bases and 7 bases, with 7 bases remaining between them. In DNA, the CDR3 is TGTGCCAGCAGCGTAGCAGGGAGTGGCTACACCTTC. This gives the protein CASSVAGSGYTF.

This sequence joins TRBV7-7 and TRBJ2-7; tentatively, D is TRBD1 or TRBD2 (5 bases each). Germline lookup yields CDR1 SSHAT and CDR2 FNYEAQ (reference sequence). With 0 bases removed from V and 0 bases from J, the gap between germline ends came to 9 bases. This CDR3 region has 15 residues. CDR3 DNA: TGTGCCAGCAGCTTAGCGAGGGACGCCTCCTACGAGCAGTACTTC. Its protein is CASSLARDASYEQYF.

The CDR3 here is CASSPPAAADTQYF. CDR3 sequence (DNA): TGTGCCAGCAGCCCCCCGGCAGCGGCAGATACGCAGTATTTT. The chain uses TRBV5-5 and TRBJ2-3; weak D call: TRBD2 (5 bases). This CDR3 spans 14 amino acids. V was pared by 4 bases and J by 4 bases, with 13 bases between. CDR1 is SGHKS, CDR2 YYEKEE, per germline (reference sequence).

The rearrangement uses TRBV5-1 and TRBJ2-2, with 9 nucleotides matching TRBD2. V trimming: 0 bases; J trimming: 5 bases; junction bases outside the gene matches: 8. The CDR3 loop spans 17 amino acids. The germline CDR1 and CDR2 sequences are SGHRS and YFSETQ. CDR3 nucleotide sequence: TGCGCCAGCAGCTTGGCCGGGCGGGAGGGCCGTACCGGGGAGCTGTTTTTT. Residues: CASSLAGREGRTGELFF.

This rearrangement joins TRBV20-1 to TRBJ2-7; 7 bases fit TRBD1. Trimming cost V 3 bases and J 1 base; bases outside gene matches: 3. The CDR3 loop spans 13 amino acids. The germline gives CDR1 DFQATT, CDR2 SNEGSKA (reference sequence). The CDR3: CSASNRGSYEQYF. The CDR3 coding sequence is TGCAGTGCTAGTAACAGGGGTTCCTACGAGCAGTACTTC.

This chain joins TRBV27 and TRBJ2-1; TRBD2 matches 16 bases. Germline loops: CDR1 MNHEY, CDR2 SMNVEV (reference sequence). CDR3 length: 16 amino acids. The V segment lost 6 bases and the J segment 7 bases; nucleotides outside the gene matches: 6. The CDR3 spells CASRGLAGGRGNEQFF. DNA of the CDR3: TGTGCCAGCAGGGGACTAGCGGGAGGGCGGGGTAATGAGCAGTTCTTC.

V and J are TRBV5-1 and TRBJ2-7, with 8 bases identical to TRBD2. The V and J ends lost 4 bases and 1 base, in that order; junction bases with no gene match: 4. The CDR3 spans 14 residues. CDR1 and CDR2 from the germline V gene are SGHRS and YFSETQ. CDR3 bases: TGCGCCAGCAGCCTTAGCGGGATATCCTACGAGCAGTACTTC. It encodes CASSLSGISYEQYF. The full variable domain, completed using reference TRBV5-1 and TRBJ2-7, is KAGVTQTPRYLIKTRGQQVTLSCSPISGHRSVSWYQQTPGQGLQFLFEYFSETQRNKGNFPGRFSGRQFSNSRSEMNVSTLELGDSALYLCASSLSGISYEQYFGPGTRLTVT.

This chain links TRBV19 with TRBJ1-2; D possibly corresponds to TRBD1 (5 bases). The V gene lost 1 base and the J gene lost 4 bases, with 19 bases spanning the gap. The CDR3 runs to 17 residues. The germline V gene has CDR1 LNHDA and CDR2 SQIVND (reference sequence). For the CDR3, the DNA is TGTGCCAGTAGTATAGCGGGGACGCCGTATGAGCTCTATGGCTACACCTTC. As protein: CASSIAGTPYELYGYTF.

The rearrangement joins TRBV6-1 to TRBJ2-7; no clear D. The germline V and J ends were trimmed by 0 bases and 0 bases, with 12 bases remaining between them. CDR3 length: 16 residues. Per the germline V gene, CDR1 is MNHNS and CDR2 is SASEGT. The CDR3 DNA reads as TGTGCCAGCAGTGAAGCGGTGGACCCTAGCTCCTACGAGCAGTACTTC. Its translation: CASSEAVDPSSYEQYF.

J is TRBJ1-4 and V is TRBV28; 12 bases line up with TRBD1. Trimming took 4 bases from V and 7 from J; bases not matched to a gene: 7. The CDR3 loop spans 16 amino acids. CDR1 is MDHEN, CDR2 SYDVKM, per germline. CDR3 nucleotides: TGTGCCAGCAGTTCTCTAGGGACAGGGGGCGGTGAAAAACTGTTTTTT. Encoded protein: CASSSLGTGGGEKLFF.